The clone carrying this T cell receptor (beta chain) was found many times. A single record per CDR3 protein comes from TCRdb applying MiXCR to the 5' RACE reads. The sample lists about 66,000 distinct CDR3 sequences, roughly 9.7% occurring once. The CDR3 totals 18 residues. Germline assignment: CDR1 SGHKS and CDR2 YYEKEE (reference sequence). After removal of 0 bases from V and 2 bases from J, the junction contained 11 bases not matched to a gene. The record originates from a study of neurological immune-mediated disorders. Time point described: longitudinal time-point 2. This chain uses TRBV5-5 with TRBJ2-3; the match to TRBD1 covers 8 bases. Sequences were obtained from PBMCs. This TCR was recovered from a man under 40 in good health. CDR3 residues: CASSLATSGTGLTDTQYF. The CDR3 coding sequence is TGTGCCAGCAGCTTGGCGACCTCGGGGACAGGACTCACAGATACGCAGTATTTT.